The clone carrying this TCR beta chain was counted only a few times. This specimen belongs to a study of identical twins. V lost 1 base, J lost 4 bases, and 1 base stayed unmatched. The CDR3 is 15 amino acids. Germline V CDR1 and CDR2: SGHTA, FQGTGA. TCRdb called the 5' RACE reads again in MiXCR, with one record for every CDR3 protein. The sample carries hundreds of thousands of distinct CDR3 sequences, roughly 18% recorded once. This same sample was also part of a study on T cells expressing NK-cell markers. From that second work: Once again these clonotypes came out on top in the CD3+CD56-NKG2C+ fraction of several donors. Questions lingered over whether expanded NKG2C+ T cell clones were HCMV-specific.

The gene calls are TRBV7-3 and TRBJ2-2, with TRBD2 matching 9 bases. This TCR came from a woman aged 18-29 years in good health. Sequencing used PBMCs. The CDR3 loop reads CASSLSGGATGELFF. In DNA form, the CDR3 reads TGTGCCAGCAGCTTAAGCGGGGGGGCCACCGGGGAGCTGTTTTTT.